The 21 T cell receptor beta chains reported below all come from one sample, sequenced in a study of T cells after yellow fever vaccination. Using its own MiXCR run on the 5' RACE reads, TCRdb lists one record per CDR3 protein. The table lists some 110,000 distinct CDR3 sequences, about 7.8% of them singletons, with approximately 2.7% in the top ten. The sample was CD4+ T cells sorted from PBMCs, taken approximately 40 days after the first yellow fever vaccination. These receptors were collected from a man in his late teens or twenties who received the YFV17D yellow fever vaccine.

Notes on this clonotype: With a much larger clone just one base away, this may be a read error. This chain connects TRBV20-1 to TRBJ2-5, with 7 positions matching TRBD1. CDR1 is DFQATT and CDR2 is SNEGSKA in the germline V gene (reference sequence). There are 13 residues in the CDR3. CDR3 in amino acids: CSARTRQGESQYF. Here the CDR3 DNA reads TGCAGTGCTAGGACTCGACAGGGAGAGTCCCAGTACTTC.

At least ten counts were recorded for this clonotype. The chain combines TRBV3-1 with TRBJ2-1; the match to TRBD1 covers 9 bases. V lost 8 bases and J lost 8; bases outside the gene matches: 16. CDR3 length: 16 amino acids. Germline V CDR1 and CDR2: LGHDT, YNNKEL (reference sequence). DNA for the CDR3: TGTGCCAGCGGGGGTGGGACAGGGATGACCCCCTATGAGCAGTTCTTC. It codes for CASGGGTGMTPYEQFF.

Ten or more counts support this clonotype. The CDR3 here is CASRHRDPVGNSPLHF. Here the CDR3 DNA reads TGTGCCAGCAGACACCGGGACCCGGTAGGGAATTCACCCCTCCACTTT. The J gene is TRBJ1-6, the V gene TRBV12-3 or TRBV12-4; tentative D call: TRBD1 (5 bases). The length of the CDR3 is 16 residues. The V and J ends lost 6 bases and 7 bases respectively, with 19 bases between them.

This clonotype was counted only a few times. The rearrangement uses TRBV5-4 and TRBJ2-1; 8 bases align to TRBD2. V was clipped by 1 base and J by 5 bases; unmatched bases: 2. Germline V gene data show CDR1 as SGHNT and CDR2 as YYREEE (reference sequence). The CDR3 runs 14 residues. CDR3 nucleotides: TGTGCCAGCAGCTTGACTAGCGGCAACAATGAGCAGTTCTTC. It codes for CASSLTSGNNEQFF.

This clonotype was seen at least ten times. This rearrangement joins TRBV19 to TRBJ2-1; a possible D gene is TRBD2 (5 bases). Trimming took 10 bases from V and 6 from J, leaving 16 bases between them. Germline V gene lookup returns CDR1 LNHDA and CDR2 SQIVND (reference sequence). The CDR3 has 13 amino acids. The CDR3 spells CATQLVGVNEQFF. The CDR3 DNA sequence: TGTGCCACCCAACTTGTCGGGGTCAATGAGCAGTTCTTC.

This clonotype showed up many times. This chain links TRBV7-2 with TRBJ2-3, with TRBD2 as a possible D gene (5 bases). The CDR3 is 16 residues long. V lost 1 base and J 0 bases, leaving 11 bases between the germline ends. Germline V lookup: CDR1 SGHTA, CDR2 FQGNSA. As DNA, the CDR3 is TGTGCCAGCAGCTTAGAGTGGACTTCTAGCACAGATACGCAGTATTTT. Translated, it gives CASSLEWTSSTDTQYF.

At least ten counts were recorded for this clonotype. V gene TRBV4-3 combines with J gene TRBJ2-5; D may match TRBD1 or TRBD2 (5 bases each). Trimming took 0 bases from V and 1 from J, leaving 9 bases between them. The CDR3 extends over 15 amino acids. Germline values: CDR1 LGHNA, CDR2 YSLEER. Here the CDR3 reads CASSQDMRGQETQYF. The CDR3 coding sequence is TGCGCCAGCAGCCAAGATATGAGGGGCCAAGAGACCCAGTACTTC.

This clonotype was counted at least ten times. The rearrangement links TRBV20-1 to TRBJ2-3; 8 bases map to TRBD2. Trimming cost V 3 bases and J 2 bases; bases outside gene matches: 4. The germline V gene encodes CDR1 DFQATT and CDR2 SNEGSKA (reference sequence). The CDR3 covers 14 residues. The CDR3 DNA reads TGCAGTGCTAGGGCGGGAGGTTACACAGATACGCAGTATTTT. This translates into CSARAGGYTDTQYF.

Ten or more counts support this clonotype. The chain is built from TRBV5-1 and TRBJ2-3, with TRBD2 matching over 10 bases. Trimming at V came to 1 base and at J to 5 bases, leaving 4 bases not matched to a gene. This CDR3 comprises 15 residues. The germline gives CDR1 SGHRS, CDR2 YFSETQ. CDR3: CASSLSGGAEDTQYF. DNA for the CDR3: TGCGCCAGCAGCTTGAGCGGGGGGGCTGAAGATACGCAGTATTTT.

This clonotype was counted many times. The chain is built from TRBV12-3 or TRBV12-4 and TRBJ1-5; D remains ambiguous. V was trimmed by 3 bases and J by 5 bases, leaving 14 bases between them. This CDR3 spans 15 amino acids. The CDR3 nucleotides are TGTGCCAGCAGTTTGAGAGGGCTGGCATATCAGCCCCAGCATTTT. Protein sequence: CASSLRGLAYQPQHF.

This clonotype is a singleton in its sample. A much larger clone sits a single nucleotide away, making a read error possible. The V gene is TRBV4-3, the J gene TRBJ2-1; either TRBD1 or TRBD2 may supply D (5 bases each). CDR3 length: 15 residues. V was cut by 6 bases and J by 13 bases, with 25 bases left in between. CDR1 is LGHNA, CDR2 YSLEER, per germline. CDR3 sequence: CASSQRDLIFGDQFF. DNA for the CDR3: TGCGCCAGCAGTCAACGGGACCTAATCTTTGGGGATCAGTTCTTC.

This clonotype was recorded many times. This sequence joins TRBV5-1 and TRBJ2-1, with TRBD1 matching over 8 bases. The V segment lost 4 bases and the J segment 12 bases; nucleotides outside the gene matches: 15. The CDR3 runs 15 residues. Germline CDR1 reads SGHRS; CDR2 reads YFSETQ. The CDR3 is CASSIPRGPTYGQFF. The CDR3 DNA is TGCGCCAGCAGCATTCCCAGGGGGCCGACGTATGGGCAGTTCTTC.

This clonotype was detected many times. The chain recombines TRBV5-1 with TRBJ2-3; 8 bases fit TRBD2. Trimming at V came to 4 bases and at J to 6 bases, leaving 10 bases not matched to a gene. The CDR3 runs to 15 residues. Germline CDR1 and CDR2: SGHRS and YFSETQ. The CDR3 protein is CASSPRGGGIDTQYF. The CDR3, as DNA: TGCGCCAGCAGCCCCCGTGGCGGGGGGATCGATACGCAGTATTTT. Full variable domain (missing parts from reference TRBV5-1 and TRBJ2-3): KAGVTQTPRYLIKTRGQQVTLSCSPISGHRSVSWYQQTPGQGLQFLFEYFSETQRNKGNFPGRFSGRQFSNSRSEMNVSTLELGDSALYLCASSPRGGGIDTQYFGPGTRLTVL.

The table lists this clonotype with many counts. This sequence joins TRBV28 and TRBJ2-3, with 8 bases matching TRBD1. Germline V lookup: CDR1 MDHEN, CDR2 SYDVKM. V was pared by 6 bases and J by 0 bases, with 8 bases of the junction left unmatched. This CDR3 is built from 16 residues. The CDR3 loop reads CASSLTGGPSTDTQYF. In DNA, the CDR3 is TGTGCCAGCAGCCTCACAGGGGGTCCGAGCACAGATACGCAGTATTTT.

This clonotype was counted ten times or more. The rearrangement joins TRBV24-1 to TRBJ2-3, with a tentative D call TRBD2 (5 bases). Per the germline V gene, CDR1 is KGHDR and CDR2 is SFDVKD. The CDR3 has 13 residues. The V and J ends lost 4 bases and 5 bases respectively, with 9 bases between them. Here the CDR3 DNA reads TGTGCCACCAGTGAGTCGGGATTAGATACGCAGTATTTT. Its protein product is CATSESGLDTQYF.

There are many counts of this clonotype. The V and J genes are TRBV29-1 and TRBJ1-3; 8 bases line up with TRBD1. Germline-derived CDR1 and CDR2 are SQVTM and ANQGSEA. After removal of 4 bases from V and 2 bases from J, the junction contained 4 bases not matched to a gene. The CDR3 covers 14 residues. The CDR3 DNA follows: TGCAGCGTTGCCGAGACAGGGGCTGGAAACACCATATATTTT. It yields the protein CSVAETGAGNTIYF.

The rearrangement links TRBV7-2 to TRBJ2-5, with D perhaps matching TRBD1 or TRBD2 (6 bases each). The V gene lost 5 bases and the J gene lost 3 bases, with 16 bases spanning the gap. Germline V CDR1 and CDR2: SGHTA, FQGNSA. This CDR3 has 15 residues. This CDR3 is CASSAPPGAEETQYF. CDR3 DNA sequence: TGTGCCAGCAGCGCTCCACCGGGGGCAGAAGAGACCCAGTACTTC.

V gene TRBV12-5 combines with J gene TRBJ1-2, with TRBD1 matching over 7 bases. The CDR3 is made up of 12 amino acids. V trimming: 7 bases; J trimming: 8 bases; junction bases outside the gene matches: 7. Germline CDR1 reads LGHNT; CDR2 reads FRNRAP. CDR3 nucleotide sequence: TGTGCTAGTGCAAAGGGGGCGGACGGCTACACCTTC. Translation: CASAKGADGYTF. Full variable domain (missing parts from reference TRBV12-5 and TRBJ1-2): DARVTQTPRHKVTEMGQEVTMRCQPILGHNTVFWYRQTMMQGLELLAYFRNRAPLDDSGMPKDRFSAEMPDATLATLKIQPSEPRDSAVYFCASAKGADGYTFGSGTRLTVV.

The sample holds many counts of this clonotype. This sequence joins TRBV12-3 or TRBV12-4 and TRBJ1-2; D is unclear. The V end was cut by 6 bases, the J end by 4 bases, with 15 bases between. The CDR3 loop spans 14 amino acids. The CDR3 DNA is TGTGCCAGCAGAACCGGAGCGGCGGGCTATGGCTACACCTTC. This sequence encodes CASRTGAAGYGYTF.

The chain joins TRBV6-2 or TRBV6-3 to TRBJ2-2; D call uncertain. Germline CDR1 MNHEY, CDR2 SVGEGT. CDR3 size: 13 residues. Between the trimmed V and J ends, which lost 8 bases and 0 bases, there was a span of 7 bases. The CDR3 DNA follows: TGTGCCAGCCACCTAACGAACACCGGGGAGCTGTTTTTT. Protein sequence: CASHLTNTGELFF.

To note about this clonotype: One base away lies a much larger clone, so this may be a sequencing read error. The genes are TRBV7-7 and TRBJ2-2; D call uncertain. From germline, CDR1 is SSHAT and CDR2 FNYEAQ (reference sequence). This CDR3 comprises 16 residues. The CDR3 DNA reads as TGTGCCATCAGCCTACGAATGGGAACGAACACCGGGGAGCTGTTTTTT. Translated, it gives CAISLRMGTNTGELFF.